Presented here are 32 T cell receptor beta chains from one specimen sequenced in a study of cytomegalovirus exposure and HLA in healthy donors. With 60 Vbeta and 13 Jbeta primers, the PCR was carried out. Sequencing used immunoSEQ multiplex PCR; TCRdb keeps in-frame clones, though not all of them. There are about 100,000 clones in the sample; roughly three fifths occur only once, and approximately 4.3% lies in the top ten. The sequenced material came from PBMCs. Receptors originate from a human donor in good health.

There are a few counts of this clone. V usage is TRBV7-2 and J usage is TRBJ1-1; no definite D call. The CDR3 has 14 residues. Germline V gene lookup returns CDR1 SGHTA and CDR2 FQGNSA. V lost 1 base to trimming and J lost 5 bases, with 11 bases between them. This chain's CDR3 is CASSLVTGRTEAFF. In DNA form, the CDR3 reads TGTGCCAGCAGCTTAGTAACGGGGAGGACTGAAGCTTTCTTT.

This chain uses TRBV6-1 with TRBJ1-5, with D unclear. This CDR3 is built from 18 residues. The V end lost 2 bases, the J end lost 0 bases, and 17 bases lay between the germline ends. Germline CDR1 is MNHNS and CDR2 is SASEGT. CDR3 nucleotides: TGTGCCAGCAGTGAAAAATCCTCGACGTACTATAGCAATCAGCCCCAGCATTTT. Translated: CASSEKSSTYYSNQPQHF.

The chain carries TRBV4-1 and TRBJ2-3; 8 bases match TRBD2. The ends lost 1 base at V and 2 bases at J; junction bases unmatched: 5. This CDR3 is built from 16 residues. The germline V gene has CDR1 MGHRA and CDR2 YSYEKL. The CDR3 reads CASSQGLAGPTDTQYF. As DNA, the CDR3 is TGCGCCAGCAGCCAAGGGCTAGCGGGCCCCACAGATACGCAGTATTTT.

This clone was seen at least ten times. The V gene is TRBV25-1, the J gene TRBJ2-2; 9 positions match TRBD1. CDR3 length: 14 residues. J lost 3 bases, V lost 4 bases, and 0 bases had no gene match. CDR1 and CDR2 from the germline V gene are MGHDK and SYGVNS. The CDR3 reads CASSGTGDTGELFF. Written as DNA, the CDR3 is TGTGCCAGCAGTGGGACAGGGGACACCGGGGAGCTGTTTTTT.

This clone has more than one count but fewer than ten. This chain uses TRBV11-2 with TRBJ2-7; weak D call: TRBD2 (6 bases). Looked up from germline, CDR1 is SGHAT and CDR2 is FQNNGV. Trimming took 1 base from V and 4 from J, leaving 20 bases between them. The CDR3 is 17 amino acids. CDR3 residues: CASSLGVRPDGGYEQYF. CDR3 coding DNA: TGTGCCAGCAGCTTAGGTGTTCGTCCCGACGGGGGATACGAGCAGTACTTC.

This clone was seen a few times. DNA of the CDR3: TGTGCCATCAGTGAGTCCTGGCGGGAAACGGAGACCCAGTACTTC. It is translated as CAISESWRETETQYF. This chain joins TRBV10-3 and TRBJ2-5; D might be TRBD2 (6 bases). The CDR3 totals 15 residues. Germline lookup yields CDR1 ENHRY and CDR2 SYGVKD. The V and J ends lost 0 bases and 5 bases respectively, with 13 bases between them.

The chain couples TRBV15 to TRBJ1-1; maybe TRBD1 (5 bases). CDR3 length equals 14 residues. V shed 4 bases and J shed 10 bases, with 19 bases lying between them. The germline V gene encodes CDR1 LNHNV and CDR2 YYDKDF (reference sequence). The DNA of the CDR3 is TGTGCCACCAGCACCCCGGGGGGGTTTTGGGGAGCTTTCTTT. This encodes CATSTPGGFWGAFF.

The genes are TRBV4-1 and TRBJ2-3; D unresolved. Per the germline V gene, CDR1 is MGHRA and CDR2 is YSYEKL. CDR3 length equals 17 residues. The V end lost 0 bases, the J end lost 8 bases, and 21 bases lay between the germline ends. The CDR3 DNA reads as TGCGCCAGCAGCCAAGAGGCCCGCCCTACTGAGCGAGGTACGCAGTATTTT. It is translated as CASSQEARPTERGTQYF.

V is TRBV27 and J is TRBJ1-5, with 8 bases aligning to TRBD1. The junction had 4 bases not matched to a gene; V was cut back by 5 bases and J by 4 bases. The CDR3 covers 14 residues. CDR1 is MNHEY and CDR2 is SMNVEV in the germline V gene (reference sequence). The CDR3 loop reads CASSPRDRNQPQHF. In nucleotides, the CDR3 is TGTGCCAGCAGTCCCCGGGACAGGAATCAGCCCCAGCATTTT.

The chain links TRBV7-9 to TRBJ2-5, with TRBD2 matching 14 bases. Germline V lookup: CDR1 SEHNR, CDR2 FQNEAQ (reference sequence). The CDR3 has 16 residues. J lost 4 bases, V lost 0 bases, and 1 base had no gene match. The CDR3 DNA reads as TGTGCCAGCAGCTTAGCCGGGACTAGCGGGAGAGAGACCCAGTACTTC. Translation: CASSLAGTSGRETQYF.

The CDR3 loop reads CASSSPSGGGTDTQYF. DNA for the CDR3: TGTGCCAGCAGCTCCCCCTCTGGGGGGGGCACAGATACGCAGTATTTT. The chain links TRBV11-2 to TRBJ2-3; 7 positions agree with TRBD2. Germline trimming cut 4 bases from V and 1 base from J; bases unmatched to any gene: 8. CDR1 is SGHAT and CDR2 is FQNNGV in the germline V gene. This CDR3 is 16 amino acids long.

The CDR3 DNA is TGTGCCAGCAGCCCAGGGGGACCGGCCTATGGCTACACCTTC. It specifies CASSPGGPAYGYTF. The chain couples TRBV5-8 to TRBJ1-2; 7 bases are a match to TRBD1. The V gene end was trimmed by 4 bases and the J gene end by 4 bases; junction bases not matched to a gene: 7. The CDR3 has 14 amino acids. From germline, CDR1 is SGHTS and CDR2 YDEGEE.

This chain links TRBV11-2 with TRBJ2-5; 7 bases are a match to TRBD2. The length of the CDR3 is 15 residues. Germline CDR1 and CDR2: SGHAT and FQNNGV. J was trimmed by 0 bases and V by 0 bases; bases with no gene match: 1. CDR3 residues: CASSLDLADQETQYF. CDR3 nucleotides: TGTGCCAGCAGCTTAGATCTAGCGGACCAAGAGACCCAGTACTTC.

The CDR3 DNA reads TGTGCCAGCAGCCTGGGGACTAGCGGGAGGGTTTCGTCCTACGAGCAGTACTTC. It yields the protein CASSLGTSGRVSSYEQYF. The V gene is TRBV27, the J gene TRBJ2-7; 16 bases line up with TRBD2. The CDR3 contains 18 residues. Looked up from germline, CDR1 is MNHEY and CDR2 is SMNVEV (reference sequence). The trim removed 6 bases at V and 1 base at J, leaving 9 bases unmatched.

The chain carries TRBV5-1 and TRBJ2-7, with 8 bases aligning to TRBD2. The CDR3 runs 13 residues. Germline values: CDR1 SGHRS, CDR2 YFSETQ. The V segment lost 2 bases and the J segment 6 bases; nucleotides outside the gene matches: 4. CDR3 sequence: CASSLGLAGEQYF. The CDR3 DNA sequence: TGCGCCAGCAGCTTAGGACTAGCCGGCGAGCAGTACTTC.

This sequence joins TRBV30 and TRBJ2-7; 10 bases map to TRBD2. Germline CDR1 is GTSNPN and CDR2 is SVGIG (reference sequence). The CDR3 is 13 amino acids. With 2 bases clipped from V and 8 bases from J, the junction kept 6 bases outside the gene matches. CDR3 residues: CAWSRLAGEKQYF. For the CDR3, the DNA is TGTGCCTGGAGTCGTCTAGCGGGAGAAAAGCAGTACTTC.

This clone was seen only a few times. V is TRBV5-4 and J is TRBJ2-7; TRBD1 matches 9 bases. There are 14 residues in the CDR3. The germline V gene has CDR1 SGHNT and CDR2 YYREEE (reference sequence). Trimming removed 2 bases from V and 3 bases from J; junction bases left unmatched: 3. The CDR3 spells CASSLQGQGYEQYF. The CDR3 nucleotides read TGTGCCAGCAGCTTACAGGGACAGGGCTACGAGCAGTACTTC.

This clone was seen a few times. The rearrangement links TRBV28 to TRBJ1-5, with D perhaps matching TRBD1 (6 bases). Germline CDR1 is MDHEN and CDR2 is SYDVKM. Trimming stripped 4 bases from V and 5 bases from J, with 18 bases between. This CDR3 comprises 16 residues. The CDR3 bases are TGTGCCAGCAGTTCTGCGGGGGCAGGTTTCGATCAGCCCCAGCATTTT. It yields the protein CASSSAGAGFDQPQHF.

The chain recombines TRBV2 with TRBJ1-1, with a weak D call TRBD1 (5 bases). The CDR3 has 13 amino acids. Trimming pared 5 bases from V and 7 bases from J, leaving 14 bases between. The germline gives CDR1 SNHLY, CDR2 FYNNEI. CDR3 bases: TGTGCCAGCAGTCACAGGAGAGGTGGTGAAGCTTTCTTT. Its translation is CASSHRRGGEAFF.

The chain links TRBV7-9 to TRBJ2-5; tentative D call: TRBD2 (6 bases). The CDR3 runs 17 residues. Germline V gives CDR1 SEHNR, CDR2 FQNEAQ (reference sequence). V shed 3 bases and J shed 5 bases, with 22 bases lying between them. CDR3 sequence: CASSFAADGRVKETQYF. The CDR3, as DNA: TGTGCCAGCAGCTTCGCGGCGGACGGGAGAGTAAAGGAGACCCAGTACTTC.

This clone was seen a few times. The rearrangement joins TRBV29-1 to TRBJ1-3, with a weak D call TRBD1 (5 bases). Germline CDR1 SQVTM, CDR2 ANQGSEA. The ends were cut back, 4 bases at V and 1 base at J, with 14 bases in the middle. This CDR3 is built from 15 residues. DNA for the CDR3: TGCAGCGTTGTTGATAGCAGGGCTTCTGGAAACACCATATATTTT. As protein: CSVVDSRASGNTIYF. The whole variable domain, remainder taken from reference TRBV29-1 and TRBJ1-3, is SAVISQKPSRDICQRGTSLTIQCQVDSQVTMMFWYRQQPGQSLTLIATANQGSEATYESGFVIDKFPISRPNLTFSTLTVSNMSPEDSSIYLCSVVDSRASGNTIYFGEGSWLTVV.

The chain is built from TRBV6-5 and TRBJ1-6, with unresolved D. V was trimmed by 8 bases and J by 9 bases, leaving 14 bases between them. Germline assignment: CDR1 MNHEY and CDR2 SVGAGI. There are 13 residues in the CDR3. In DNA form, the CDR3 reads TGTGCCAGCCGGTCCGGGGAGACTTCACCCCTCCACTTT. The encoded protein is CASRSGETSPLHF.

This clone was seen a handful of times. The DNA of the CDR3 is TGCGCCAGCCCTCCCGGTGGTGAGGCCCGGACAGGGAACGTGGCCTACGAGCAGTACTTC. The encoded protein is CASPPGGEARTGNVAYEQYF. The chain employs TRBV23-1 and TRBJ2-7; the match to TRBD1 covers 8 bases. TRBV23-1 is assigned to the ORF class and has an uncertain function. The CDR3 has 20 residues. J was trimmed by 2 bases and V by 8 bases; bases with no gene match: 26.

V usage is TRBV7-9 and J usage is TRBJ2-1; D ambiguous. Germline CDR1 SEHNR, CDR2 FQNEAQ (reference sequence). The ends were cut back, 5 bases at V and 1 base at J, with 3 bases in the middle. The CDR3 runs 12 residues. The CDR3 DNA reads TGTGCCAGCAGCACATCCTACAATGAGCAGTTCTTC. This gives the protein CASSTSYNEQFF.

The chain employs TRBV7-9 and TRBJ2-6; D perhaps matches TRBD2 (5 bases). V was cut by 5 bases and J by 1 base, with 9 bases left in between. The germline CDR1 and CDR2 sequences are SEHNR and FQNEAQ (reference sequence). The CDR3 covers 15 residues. The CDR3 spells CASSRTGSGANVLTF. The CDR3 coding sequence is TGTGCCAGCAGCCGTACGGGATCTGGGGCCAACGTCCTGACTTTC.

This clone occurred once. The chain uses TRBV4-1 and TRBJ2-2; perhaps TRBD2 as D (6 bases). CDR3 length equals 15 residues. Germline lookup yields CDR1 MGHRA and CDR2 YSYEKL. V was pared by 1 base and J by 7 bases, with 13 bases between. DNA for the CDR3: TGCGCCAGCAGCCAAGGATTCCGGGGGAACGGGGAGCTGTTTTTT. Its translation is CASSQGFRGNGELFF.

This chain connects TRBV5-6 to TRBJ1-2, with D perhaps matching TRBD1 (6 bases). CDR1 and CDR2 from the germline V gene are SGHDT and YYEEEE. The CDR3 covers 15 residues. Trimming took 4 bases from V and 7 from J, leaving 20 bases between them. As DNA, the CDR3 is TGTGCCAGCAGCAAACGGGACACGGGGGGCTCTGGCTACACCTTC. Encoded protein: CASSKRDTGGSGYTF.

This clone was seen a few times. This sequence joins TRBV10-3 and TRBJ1-2, with 9 bases aligning to TRBD1. The CDR3 spans 14 residues. CDR1 and CDR2 from the germline V gene are ENHRY and SYGVKD. With V trimmed by 2 bases and J by 8 bases, 6 bases remained unmatched. CDR3 sequence (DNA): TGTGCCATCAGTGAGGTGGGACAGGGCAGGGGCTACACCTTC. Translated, it gives CAISEVGQGRGYTF.

The V call is TRBV6-1, the J call TRBJ1-2; D is uncertain. V was cut by 8 bases and J by 1 base, with 11 bases left in between. The CDR3 spans 13 residues. Germline V gene sequence: CDR1 MNHNS, CDR2 SASEGT. The DNA of the CDR3 is TGTGCCAGCGGTCACGGCGGTAACTATGGCTACACCTTC. Translated, it gives CASGHGGNYGYTF.

This clone was detected only a few times. V gene TRBV4-2 combines with J gene TRBJ2-5, with D maybe TRBD1 (6 bases). Per germline, CDR1 LGHNA and CDR2 YNFKEQ. The CDR3 has 17 residues. V was cut by 0 bases and J by 0 bases, with 14 bases left in between. CDR3 in DNA: TGTGCCAGCAGCCAAGATCTGGATGACAGGTACCAAGAGACCCAGTACTTC. This sequence encodes CASSQDLDDRYQETQYF.

This clone is labeled as medium-sized (0.01 to 0.1%). V usage is TRBV14 and J usage is TRBJ1-1; D may be TRBD1 (5 bases). V lost 1 base and J lost 1, with 10 bases in between. The CDR3 totals 15 residues. CDR1 SGHDN and CDR2 FVKESK come from the germline V gene. DNA for the CDR3: TGTGCCAGCAGCCAAGGGGGCTACTGGAACACTGAAGCTTTCTTT. Translated: CASSQGGYWNTEAFF.

The chain uses TRBV5-1 and TRBJ1-1; 7 nucleotides line up with TRBD1. V gave up 6 bases and J gave up 1 base; unmatched junction bases: 24. The CDR3 has 20 amino acids. Germline lookup yields CDR1 SGHRS and CDR2 YFSETQ. CDR3 DNA sequence: TGCGCCAGCACGAACAGGGGCCTTAGTAATGATTTGCTCAAGAACACTGAAGCTTTCTTT. Translating gives CASTNRGLSNDLLKNTEAFF.